What follows describes a single T cell receptor (beta chain). Method: immunoSEQ multiplex PCR; TCRdb's copy keeps in-frame clones and lacks some. Of under 100,000 clones listed, around four fifths are singletons. This entry comes from a study of blood T cell repertoires in COVID-19. CDR3 size: 13 residues. Germline CDR1 and CDR2: SNHLY and FYNNEI. V was clipped by 6 bases and J by 4 bases, with 12 bases between them. The source material was peripheral blood. The clonotype comes from a woman aged 55-69 years with acute or convalescent COVID-19. V is TRBV2 and J is TRBJ1-2; D is perhaps TRBD1 (6 bases). In nucleotides, the CDR3 is TGTGCCAGCAGCCAAGACAGGATCTATGGCTACACCTTC. Its protein product is CASSQDRIYGYTF. The variable domain in full, with the rest retrieved from reference TRBV2 and TRBJ1-2, is EPEVTQTPSHQVTQMGQEVILRCVPISNHLYFYWYRQILGQKVEFLVSFYNNEISEKSEIFDDQFSVERPDGSNFTLKIRSTKLEDSAMYFCASSQDRIYGYTFGSGTRLTVV.